One and the same sample provided the 22 T cell receptor beta chains below, sequenced in a study of blood T cell repertoires in COVID-19. Profiled with immunoSEQ multiplex PCR; TCRdb holds only in-frame clones, not every one. The data contain some 42,000 clones, over 80% of them singletons. Specimen: peripheral blood. All receptors derive from a man in his forties or fifties with active COVID-19.

This chain links TRBV11-3 with TRBJ2-7, with 9 bases matching TRBD1. The junction had 7 bases not matched to a gene; V was cut back by 5 bases and J by 5 bases. Germline V gene sequence: CDR1 SGHNT, CDR2 YENEEA. This CDR3 has 14 residues. CDR3 sequence: CASSRRQGVHEQYF. Here the CDR3 DNA reads TGTGCCAGCAGCAGAAGACAGGGGGTCCACGAGCAGTACTTC.

The chain recombines TRBV6-5 with TRBJ2-3; TRBD2 aligns across 8 bases. The CDR3 sequence is 12 residues long. Germline V gives CDR1 MNHEY, CDR2 SVGAGI. After removal of 9 bases from V and 3 bases from J, the junction contained 2 bases not matched to a gene. The CDR3 reads CASSGMTDTQYF. The CDR3 coding sequence is TGTGCCAGTAGCGGGATGACAGATACGCAGTATTTT.

The chain combines TRBV29-1 with TRBJ2-7; the match to TRBD2 covers 7 bases. The CDR3 runs 13 residues. Germline V CDR1 and CDR2: SQVTM, ANQGSEA. The V and J ends lost 7 bases and 2 bases, in that order; junction bases with no gene match: 8. The DNA of the CDR3 is TGCAGCGCCCTAAAAGCGGGAACCTACGAGCAGTACTTC. It codes for CSALKAGTYEQYF.

The gene calls are TRBV29-1 and TRBJ2-3, with 7 bases aligning to TRBD1. The CDR3 has 13 amino acids. The ends lost 4 bases at V and 3 bases at J; junction bases unmatched: 4. Germline-derived CDR1 and CDR2 are SQVTM and ANQGSEA. In nucleotides, the CDR3 is TGCAGCGTTGTCACAGGGGTAACAGATACGCAGTATTTT. Its protein product is CSVVTGVTDTQYF.

The rearrangement joins TRBV12-5 to TRBJ1-2; no reliable D call. Per the germline V gene, CDR1 is LGHNT and CDR2 is FRNRAP. The CDR3 extends over 14 amino acids. Trimming pared 3 bases from V and 6 bases from J, leaving 14 bases between. The DNA of the CDR3 is TGTGCTAGTGGTTTACAGAACCCCACACATGGCTACACCTTC. This sequence encodes CASGLQNPTHGYTF.

The chain carries TRBV7-9 and TRBJ2-3; 8 bases map to TRBD1. After removal of 4 bases from V and 5 bases from J, the junction contained 17 bases not matched to a gene. The CDR3 contains 18 residues. Per the germline V gene, CDR1 is SEHNR and CDR2 is FQNEAQ (reference sequence). CDR3 amino acids: CASSSDFRDRPTKDTQYF. The CDR3 DNA sequence: TGTGCCAGCAGCTCAGACTTCCGGGACAGGCCGACCAAAGATACGCAGTATTTT.

The chain links TRBV7-9 to TRBJ2-7; possible D gene TRBD1, 6 bases. The length of the CDR3 is 17 residues. Trimming left V 1 base short and J 0 bases short, with 16 bases between. Germline lookup yields CDR1 SEHNR and CDR2 FQNEAQ (reference sequence). This CDR3 is CASSLVPGVTFSYEQYF. CDR3 coding DNA: TGTGCCAGCAGCTTAGTTCCAGGGGTCACATTCTCCTACGAGCAGTACTTC.

The chain carries TRBV5-5 and TRBJ2-7; D remains unclear. The germline gives CDR1 SGHKS, CDR2 YYEKEE (reference sequence). V was shortened by 1 base and J by 6 bases, with 26 bases between the two germline ends. This CDR3 region has 18 residues. The CDR3 loop is CASSLRPNPFTAGGEQYF. In nucleotides, the CDR3 is TGTGCCAGCAGCTTGAGGCCCAACCCTTTTACCGCCGGCGGCGAGCAGTACTTC.

CDR3 in amino acids: CAISKGLESYNEQFF. In DNA, the CDR3 is TGTGCCATCAGTAAGGGACTAGAATCCTACAATGAGCAGTTCTTC. This sequence joins TRBV10-3 and TRBJ2-1; 8 bases map to TRBD2. Germline-derived CDR1 and CDR2 are ENHRY and SYGVKD. V gave up 5 bases and J gave up 1 base; unmatched junction bases: 4. The CDR3 is 15 residues long.

This chain uses TRBV5-1 with TRBJ2-1; 10 nucleotides match TRBD2. The germline gives CDR1 SGHRS, CDR2 YFSETQ. J lost 0 bases, V lost 4 bases, and 4 bases had no gene match. CDR3 length equals 16 residues. CDR3 in DNA: TGCGCCAGCAGCCGACTAGCGGGTGCCTCCTACAATGAGCAGTTCTTC. It is translated as CASSRLAGASYNEQFF.

The chain links TRBV7-2 to TRBJ2-7, with TRBD2 matching 13 bases. This CDR3 is 17 amino acids long. Germline CDR1 reads SGHTA; CDR2 reads FQGNSA. V gave up 4 bases and J gave up 3 bases; unmatched junction bases: 9. The chain's CDR3 is CASSWGTSGGAIYEQYF. CDR3 coding DNA: TGTGCCAGCAGCTGGGGAACTAGCGGGGGGGCCATCTACGAGCAGTACTTC.

The genes are TRBV6-6 and TRBJ2-7; D is possibly TRBD1 (6 bases). V was pared by 7 bases and J by 0 bases, with 10 bases between. Looked up from germline, CDR1 is MNHNY and CDR2 is SVGAGI (reference sequence). The length of the CDR3 is 13 residues. CDR3 region: CASTPTGSYEQYF. The CDR3 coding sequence is TGTGCCAGCACCCCGACAGGCTCCTACGAGCAGTACTTC.

The J gene is TRBJ1-6, the V gene TRBV5-1, with a tentative D call TRBD1 (5 bases). V gave up 6 bases and J gave up 5 bases, with 12 bases separating them. Germline CDR1 SGHRS, CDR2 YFSETQ. This CDR3 is 14 amino acids long. CDR3 sequence: CASTLGGNNSPLHF. The CDR3 region has the DNA TGCGCCAGCACCCTGGGGGGGAATAATTCACCCCTCCACTTT.

The chain joins TRBV15 to TRBJ1-6, with TRBD1 identical over 8 bases. J was trimmed by 11 bases and V by 5 bases; bases with no gene match: 8. The CDR3 has 14 residues. From germline, CDR1 is LNHNV and CDR2 YYDKDF (reference sequence). Here the CDR3 DNA reads TGTGCCACCAGCCCCCCCACAGGGGGGACACCCCTCCACTTT. The encoded protein is CATSPPTGGTPLHF.

The genes are TRBV7-9 and TRBJ2-5; 7 nucleotides agree with TRBD1. Trimming took 4 bases from V and 0 from J; bases not matched to a gene: 5. In germline, CDR1 is SEHNR, CDR2 FQNEAQ (reference sequence). CDR3 length equals 15 residues. The CDR3 bases are TGTGCCAGCAGCTCCGGGACAGTGTACCAAGAGACCCAGTACTTC. It specifies CASSSGTVYQETQYF.

The genes are TRBV20-1 and TRBJ2-1, with D perhaps matching TRBD1 (5 bases). Trimming took 3 bases from V and 4 from J, leaving 13 bases between them. Germline loops: CDR1 DFQATT, CDR2 SNEGSKA (reference sequence). The CDR3 totals 14 residues. In DNA form, the CDR3 reads TGCAGTGCTAGTTCCCCCAGGGATTACAATGAGCAGTTCTTC. It yields the protein CSASSPRDYNEQFF.

The chain combines TRBV7-9 with TRBJ2-1; 15 bases map to TRBD2. Per the germline V gene, CDR1 is SEHNR and CDR2 is FQNEAQ (reference sequence). The CDR3 is 19 amino acids. Germline trimming cut 3 bases from V and 4 bases from J; bases unmatched to any gene: 10. Written as DNA, the CDR3 is TGTGCCAGCAGCTTCATCGGGACTAGCGGGGGGCTAACATACAATGAGCAGTTCTTC. Translating it yields CASSFIGTSGGLTYNEQFF.

The chain couples TRBV5-1 to TRBJ2-5; the match to TRBD2 covers 11 bases. V gave up 0 bases and J gave up 4 bases; unmatched junction bases: 5. The V gene's germline CDR1 is SGHRS and CDR2 YFSETQ. This CDR3 spans 16 amino acids. As DNA, the CDR3 is TGCGCCAGCAGCTTGGGGACTAGCGGGTTAGGAGAGACCCAGTACTTC. It translates to CASSLGTSGLGETQYF.

V gene TRBV19 combines with J gene TRBJ1-5; weak D call: TRBD1 (5 bases). Germline lookup yields CDR1 LNHDA and CDR2 SQIVND (reference sequence). The ends were cut back, 3 bases at V and 9 bases at J, with 12 bases in the middle. CDR3 length equals 13 residues. Here the CDR3 reads CASSMVRVGPQHF. CDR3 bases: TGTGCCAGTAGTATGGTCAGGGTCGGGCCCCAGCATTTT.

The chain is built from TRBV5-1 and TRBJ1-5; weak D call: TRBD1 (5 bases). The CDR3 is made up of 14 amino acids. Trimming shortened V by 0 bases and J by 5 bases, and 9 bases separated the two germline ends. From germline, CDR1 is SGHRS and CDR2 YFSETQ. CDR3 residues: CASSLAAGYQPQHF. As DNA, the CDR3 is TGCGCCAGCAGCTTGGCGGCAGGGTATCAGCCCCAGCATTTT.

This chain connects TRBV7-2 to TRBJ2-6; D unclear. Germline assignment: CDR1 SGHTA and CDR2 FQGNSA. V was pared by 5 bases and J by 0 bases, with 5 bases between. This CDR3 comprises 14 residues. The CDR3 bases are TGTGCCAGCAGCATCAACTCTGGGGCCAACGTCCTGACTTTC. Protein product: CASSINSGANVLTF. Looking up the rest from reference TRBV7-2 and TRBJ2-6 gives the full variable domain: GAGVSQSPSNKVTEKGKDVELRCDPISGHTALYWYRQSLGQGLEFLIYFQGNSAPDKSGLPSDRFSAERTGGSVSTLTIQRTQQEDSAVYLCASSINSGANVLTFGAGSRLTVL.

This rearrangement joins TRBV6-5 to TRBJ1-1; tentatively, D is TRBD1 (5 bases). Trimming removed 4 bases at V and 0 bases at J, with 12 bases between. Per the germline V gene, CDR1 is MNHEY and CDR2 is SVGAGI. The CDR3 has 15 amino acids. CDR3 DNA sequence: TGTGCCAGCAGTTCCCGACAGTCCATGAACACTGAAGCTTTCTTT. This codes for CASSSRQSMNTEAFF.